This TCR beta chain was retrieved from a study of T cell repertoires in cytomegalovirus infection. Overall study: CMV infection plus the matching HLA type was flagged by public TCR beta signatures. Study conclusions and caveats: Adding up the frequency of public TCR beta families identified people who carried CMV plus the relevant HLA. HLA-C-restricted, CMV-specific TCR beta clonotypes were dominant ex vivo.

This clonotype was seen a handful of times. Its antigen is as yet unknown. The junction had 7 bases not matched to a gene; V was cut back by 5 bases and J by 1 base. Germline assignment: CDR1 SEHNR and CDR2 FQNEAQ (reference sequence). The CDR3 runs 15 residues. Using its own MiXCR run on the reads, TCRdb lists one record per CDR3 protein. The profile shows roughly 230,000 distinct CDR3 sequences, approximately 15% of them singletons. This TCR derives from a human donor in good health (CMV status not recorded). Some clones in this sample may be carry-over from other donors' samples. The sample was CD8+ T cells from PBMCs. The chain joins TRBV7-9 to TRBJ1-2; 7 bases are a match to TRBD1. The CDR3 bases are TGTGCCAGCAGCGGCTGGGACAGCCTTAACTATGGCTACACCTTC. The encoded protein is CASSGWDSLNYGYTF.